Following are 16 T cell receptor beta chains from one sample sequenced in a study of blood T cell repertoires in COVID-19. Clones were sequenced by immunoSEQ multiplex PCR, and TCRdb holds only the in-frame ones, with some missing. The sample has about 170,000 clones, 65% to 90% seen once. Specimen: PBMCs or T cells enriched from blood (not recorded which). The receptor source for this set is a man in his fifties who had recovered from COVID-19.

CDR3 residues: CSAGGWTEAFF. CDR3 DNA sequence: TGCAGTGCGGGGGGGTGGACTGAAGCTTTCTTT. J is TRBJ1-1 and V is TRBV20-1, with D perhaps TRBD1 (5 bases). Between the trimmed V and J ends, which lost 6 bases and 5 bases, there was a span of 10 bases. Looked up from germline, CDR1 is DFQATT and CDR2 is SNEGSKA (reference sequence). The CDR3 runs 11 residues.

In this sample, this clone turned up once. The CDR3 DNA reads TGTGCCAGCAGTGTCGGCAGGGGGTCAAATCAGCCCCAGCATTTT. This codes for CASSVGRGSNQPQHF. V and J are TRBV2 and TRBJ1-5; the match to TRBD1 covers 7 bases. Germline loops: CDR1 SNHLY, CDR2 FYNNEI. This CDR3 has 15 residues. The J segment lost 4 bases and the V segment lost 4 bases, leaving 7 bases of the junction unmatched.

The chain couples TRBV6-5 to TRBJ1-2, with 7 bases lining up with TRBD1. CDR3 length equals 14 residues. Germline CDR1 is MNHEY and CDR2 is SVGAGI. V shed 6 bases and J 2 bases; nucleotides not matched to a gene: 6. The CDR3, as DNA: TGTGCCAGCAGACCGACAGGGAAGAACTATGGCTACACCTTC. Its translation: CASRPTGKNYGYTF.

CDR3 bases: TGTGCCAGCAGCTCTCGGGGACAGGGCCAACAGCCCCAGCATTTT. It is translated as CASSSRGQGQQPQHF. This chain connects TRBV5-6 to TRBJ1-5; TRBD1 matches at 9 bases. Germline values: CDR1 SGHDT, CDR2 YYEEEE. This CDR3 spans 15 amino acids. Losses at the gene ends were 3 bases for V and 7 bases for J; bases not matched to a gene: 8.

V usage is TRBV11-2 and J usage is TRBJ1-5, with a weak D call TRBD1 (6 bases). The germline V and J ends were trimmed by 2 bases and 0 bases, with 11 bases remaining between them. The CDR3 consists of 16 residues. CDR1 is SGHAT, CDR2 FQNNGV, per germline. The CDR3 DNA is TGTGCCAGCAGCTTAAGTACAGGGAATAGCAATCAGCCCCAGCATTTT. It translates to CASSLSTGNSNQPQHF.

The chain is built from TRBV27 and TRBJ1-2, with D possibly TRBD1 on 5 matching bases. Germline V gene sequence: CDR1 MNHEY, CDR2 SMNVEV (reference sequence). The V and J ends lost 6 bases and 6 bases respectively, with 14 bases between them. The CDR3 is 13 amino acids. The CDR3 loop is CASSRKGEDGYTF. CDR3 sequence (DNA): TGTGCCAGCAGCCGAAAAGGGGAGGATGGCTACACCTTC.

The chain employs TRBV10-3 and TRBJ1-1, with D hard to call. V was clipped by 0 bases and J by 1 base, with 6 bases between them. The CDR3 contains 14 residues. Germline CDR1 and CDR2: ENHRY and SYGVKD. CDR3: CAISESLRNTEAFF. CDR3 nucleotide sequence: TGTGCCATCAGTGAGTCTCTTAGGAACACTGAAGCTTTCTTT.

The chain employs TRBV9 and TRBJ1-4; the D gene is possibly TRBD1 (6 bases). V gave up 4 bases and J gave up 5 bases, with 18 bases separating them. CDR1 and CDR2 (germline): SGDLS, YYNGEE. The CDR3 runs 16 residues. CDR3 amino acids: CASSRLIGQNNEKLFF. The DNA of the CDR3 is TGTGCCAGCAGCCGACTTATCGGACAGAACAATGAAAAACTGTTTTTT.

V gene TRBV5-4 combines with J gene TRBJ1-2; 8 bases match TRBD1. Germline trimming cut 4 bases from V and 4 bases from J; bases unmatched to any gene: 3. Germline loops: CDR1 SGHNT, CDR2 YYREEE (reference sequence). The CDR3 extends over 13 amino acids. Here the CDR3 reads CASSQDRGYGYTF. The CDR3 DNA follows: TGTGCCAGCAGCCAAGACAGGGGCTATGGCTACACCTTC.

This clone has a single count. The chain has TRBV28 and TRBJ2-5; D is undetermined. Germline lookup yields CDR1 MDHEN and CDR2 SYDVKM. Trimming pared 6 bases from V and 5 bases from J, leaving 13 bases between. The CDR3 totals 13 residues. Here the CDR3 DNA reads TGTGCCAGCAGGCCAGGTTTGGTCGAGACCCAGTACTTC. This gives the protein CASRPGLVETQYF.

The chain carries TRBV5-1 and TRBJ2-7, with D uncertain. There are 16 residues in the CDR3. Germline lookup yields CDR1 SGHRS and CDR2 YFSETQ. Between the trimmed V and J ends, which lost 1 base and 1 base, there was a span of 15 bases. CDR3 coding DNA: TGCGCCAGCAGCTTGAGTTCCGGCGGTAGATCCTACGAGCAGTACTTC. This translates into CASSLSSGGRSYEQYF. Full variable domain (rest looked up from reference TRBV5-1 and TRBJ2-7): KAGVTQTPRYLIKTRGQQVTLSCSPISGHRSVSWYQQTPGQGLQFLFEYFSETQRNKGNFPGRFSGRQFSNSRSEMNVSTLELGDSALYLCASSLSSGGRSYEQYFGPGTRLTVT.

The chain couples TRBV10-2 to TRBJ2-4; 14 bases match TRBD2. CDR1 WSHSY and CDR2 SAAADI come from the germline V gene. This CDR3 spans 15 amino acids. Trimming cost V 9 bases and J 6 bases; bases outside gene matches: 7. In nucleotides, the CDR3 is TGCGCCAGTAGACTAGCGGGGGGGCCGGGAAACATTCAGTACTTC. Its protein product is CASRLAGGPGNIQYF.

The V and J genes are TRBV4-1 and TRBJ1-2; possible D gene TRBD1, 6 bases. The germline gives CDR1 MGHRA, CDR2 YSYEKL. V was shortened by 2 bases and J by 3 bases, with 10 bases between the two germline ends. The CDR3 is made up of 14 amino acids. The CDR3 DNA is TGCGCCAGCAGCCAAACAGGGAAGGACTATGGCTACACCTTC. This sequence encodes CASSQTGKDYGYTF.

V gene TRBV30 combines with J gene TRBJ1-2; TRBD1 matches 10 bases. Looked up from germline, CDR1 is GTSNPN and CDR2 is SVGIG (reference sequence). CDR3 length: 13 amino acids. V dropped 3 bases and J dropped 4; count of bases not matched to a gene: 2. The CDR3 region is CAWRGQGFYGYTF. DNA for the CDR3: TGTGCCTGGAGGGGACAGGGGTTCTATGGCTACACCTTC.

Concerning this clone: The identical CDR3 is also encoded by other nucleotide sequences in the sample. The V gene is TRBV5-1, the J gene TRBJ1-4, with 9 bases identical to TRBD1. V lost 0 bases to trimming and J lost 8 bases; unmatched junction nucleotides: 5. Germline lookup yields CDR1 SGHRS and CDR2 YFSETQ. The CDR3 is 15 amino acids. CDR3 coding DNA: TGCGCCAGCAGCTTGGACGGACAGGGGAACGAAAAACTGTTTTTT. Translating gives CASSLDGQGNEKLFF.

The chain joins TRBV4-1 to TRBJ1-2; 7 bases are shared with TRBD1. Trimming cost V 0 bases and J 0 bases; bases outside gene matches: 4. The V gene's germline CDR1 is MGHRA and CDR2 YSYEKL. The CDR3 covers 16 residues. The CDR3 DNA is TGCGCCAGCAGCCAAGACCGGGACAGTCCTAACTATGGCTACACCTTC. This translates into CASSQDRDSPNYGYTF.